The clone carrying this T cell receptor beta chain turned up a few times. Its specificity is not known. Treatment specified: roughly 10-day PBMC culture with coronavirus spike peptide pools or control peptides (ViraFEST assay). Every positive PCR date fell between March and December 2020, earlier than the US Alpha, Beta and Delta variants. The sample originates from a study of vaccination and CD4 T cells after COVID-19. The study sequenced cultured CD4+ T cell DNA using the Oncomine TCR Beta short-read assay. TCRdb redid the calling of the PCR reads with MiXCR, one entry per CDR3 protein. Of roughly 9,500 distinct CDR3 sequences in the sample, roughly three fifths were seen once. The ends lost 9 bases at V and 2 bases at J; junction bases unmatched: 21. The CDR3 has 19 amino acids. The germline CDR1 and CDR2 sequences are SGHVS and FQNEAQ.

The origin of this receptor is a human donor who had recovered from COVID-19. Sequenced material: CD4+ T cells from blood, cultured in vitro. The V gene is TRBV7-8, the J gene TRBJ2-3; 9 positions agree with TRBD2. The CDR3 region has the DNA TGTGCCAGTCGACCCGGGGTAGCGGGGGCAACCCTGCACACAGATACGCAGTATTTT. As protein: CASRPGVAGATLHTDTQYF.